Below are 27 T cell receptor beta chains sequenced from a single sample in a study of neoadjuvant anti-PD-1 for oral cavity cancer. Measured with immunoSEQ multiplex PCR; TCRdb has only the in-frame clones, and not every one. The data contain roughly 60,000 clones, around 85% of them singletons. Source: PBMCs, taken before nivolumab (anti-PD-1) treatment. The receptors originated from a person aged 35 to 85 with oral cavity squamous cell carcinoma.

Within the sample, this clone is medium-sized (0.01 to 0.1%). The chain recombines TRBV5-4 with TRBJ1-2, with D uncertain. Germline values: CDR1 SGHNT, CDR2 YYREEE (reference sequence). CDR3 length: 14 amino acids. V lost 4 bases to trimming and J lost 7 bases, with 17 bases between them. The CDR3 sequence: CASSTPRAGSGYTF. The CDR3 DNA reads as TGTGCCAGCAGCACGCCGAGAGCGGGAAGTGGCTACACCTTC.

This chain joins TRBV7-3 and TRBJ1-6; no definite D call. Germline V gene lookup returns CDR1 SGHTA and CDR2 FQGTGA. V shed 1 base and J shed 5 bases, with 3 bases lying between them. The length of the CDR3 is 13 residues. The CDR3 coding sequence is TGTGCCAGCAGCTTAAGGAATAATTCACCCCTCCACTTT. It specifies CASSLRNNSPLHF.

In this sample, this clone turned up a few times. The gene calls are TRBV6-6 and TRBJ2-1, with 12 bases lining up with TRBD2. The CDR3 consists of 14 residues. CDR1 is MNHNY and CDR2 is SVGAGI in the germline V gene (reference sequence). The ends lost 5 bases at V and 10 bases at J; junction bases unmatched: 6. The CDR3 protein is CASSLAGGKGEQFF. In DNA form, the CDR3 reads TGTGCCAGCAGTCTAGCGGGAGGGAAGGGCGAGCAGTTCTTC.

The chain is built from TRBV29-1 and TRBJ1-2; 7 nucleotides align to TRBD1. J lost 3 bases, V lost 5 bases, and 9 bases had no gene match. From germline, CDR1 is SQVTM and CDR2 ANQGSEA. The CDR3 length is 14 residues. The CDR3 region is CSVLRQGSDYGYTF. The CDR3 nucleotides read TGCAGCGTTCTACGACAGGGAAGTGACTATGGCTACACCTTC.

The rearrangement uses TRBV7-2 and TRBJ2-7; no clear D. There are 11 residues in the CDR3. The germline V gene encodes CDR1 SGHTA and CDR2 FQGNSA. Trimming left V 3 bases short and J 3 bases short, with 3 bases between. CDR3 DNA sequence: TGTGCCAGCAGCTTGGTCTACGAGCAGTACTTC. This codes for CASSLVYEQYF.

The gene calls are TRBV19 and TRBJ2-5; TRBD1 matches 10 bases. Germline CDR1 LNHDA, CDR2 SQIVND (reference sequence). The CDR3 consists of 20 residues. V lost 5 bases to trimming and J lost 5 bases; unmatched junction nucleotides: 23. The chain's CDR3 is CASSSWGLRQGAPGGETQYF. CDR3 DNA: TGTGCCAGTAGTTCCTGGGGGTTGCGACAGGGGGCCCCTGGAGGGGAGACCCAGTACTTC.

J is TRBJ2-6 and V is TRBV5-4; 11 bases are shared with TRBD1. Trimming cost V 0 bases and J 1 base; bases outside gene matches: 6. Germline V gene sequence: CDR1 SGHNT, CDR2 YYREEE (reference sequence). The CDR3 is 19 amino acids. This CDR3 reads CASSLGTGGAGSGANVLTF. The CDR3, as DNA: TGTGCCAGCAGCTTGGGGACAGGGGGCGCTGGATCTGGGGCCAACGTCCTGACTTTC.

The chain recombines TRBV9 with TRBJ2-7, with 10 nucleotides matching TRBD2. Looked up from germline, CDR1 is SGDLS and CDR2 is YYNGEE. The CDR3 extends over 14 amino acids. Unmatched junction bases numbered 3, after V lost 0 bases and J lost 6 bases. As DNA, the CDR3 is TGTGCCAGCAGCGTAGAAGGGACTAGCGTCGAGCAGTACTTC. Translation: CASSVEGTSVEQYF.

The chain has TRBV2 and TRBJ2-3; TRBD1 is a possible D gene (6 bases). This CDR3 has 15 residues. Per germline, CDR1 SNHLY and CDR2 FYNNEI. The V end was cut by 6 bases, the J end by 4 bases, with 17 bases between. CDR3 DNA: TGTGCCAGCAGAAGGGACGTCGACAGGTCAGATACGCAGTATTTT. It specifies CASRRDVDRSDTQYF.

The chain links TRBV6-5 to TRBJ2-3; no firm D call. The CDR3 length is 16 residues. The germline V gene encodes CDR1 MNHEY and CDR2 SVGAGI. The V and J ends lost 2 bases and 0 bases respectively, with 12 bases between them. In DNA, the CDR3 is TGTGCCAGCAGTTACCTTCGCCCTATAAGCACAGATACGCAGTATTTT. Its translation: CASSYLRPISTDTQYF.

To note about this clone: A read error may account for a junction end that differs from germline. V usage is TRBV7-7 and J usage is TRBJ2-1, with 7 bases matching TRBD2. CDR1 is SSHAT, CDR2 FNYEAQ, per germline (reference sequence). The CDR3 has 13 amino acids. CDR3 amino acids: CASSSGRNNEQFF. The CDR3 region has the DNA TGTGCTAGCAGTTCCGGGAGGAACAATGAGCAGTTCTTC.

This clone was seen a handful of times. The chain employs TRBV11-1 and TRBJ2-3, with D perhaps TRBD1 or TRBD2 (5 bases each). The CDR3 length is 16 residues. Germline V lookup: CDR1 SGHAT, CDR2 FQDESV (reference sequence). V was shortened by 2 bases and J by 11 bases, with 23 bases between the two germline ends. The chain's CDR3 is CASSLQGSAPKRVQYF. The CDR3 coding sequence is TGTGCCAGCAGCTTACAGGGTAGCGCGCCGAAGAGAGTGCAGTATTTT.

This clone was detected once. The CDR3 protein is CASSDGTTQPQHF. CDR3 DNA sequence: TGTGCCAGCAGTGATGGGACAACACAGCCCCAGCATTTT. The rearrangement links TRBV6-1 to TRBJ1-5; possibly TRBD1 for D (6 bases). This CDR3 contains 13 residues. V shed 3 bases and J shed 7 bases, with 10 bases lying between them. In germline, CDR1 is MNHNS, CDR2 SASEGT.

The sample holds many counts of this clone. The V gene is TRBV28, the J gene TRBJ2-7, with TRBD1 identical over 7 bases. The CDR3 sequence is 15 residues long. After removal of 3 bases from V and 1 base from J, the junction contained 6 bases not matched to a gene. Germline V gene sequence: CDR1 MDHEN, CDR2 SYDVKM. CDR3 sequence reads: CASSFARTGSYEQYF. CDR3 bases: TGTGCCAGCAGTTTTGCCAGGACAGGATCCTACGAGCAGTACTTC.

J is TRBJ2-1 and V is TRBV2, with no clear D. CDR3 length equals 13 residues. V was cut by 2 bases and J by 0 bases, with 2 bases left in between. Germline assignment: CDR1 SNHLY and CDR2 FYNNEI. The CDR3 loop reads CASSETSYNEQFF. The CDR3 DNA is TGTGCCAGCAGTGAAACCTCCTACAATGAGCAGTTCTTC.

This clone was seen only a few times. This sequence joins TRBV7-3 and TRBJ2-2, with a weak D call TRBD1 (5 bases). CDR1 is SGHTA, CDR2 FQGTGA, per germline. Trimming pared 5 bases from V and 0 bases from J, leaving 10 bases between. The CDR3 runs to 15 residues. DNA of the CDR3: TGTGCCAGCAGCCAACAGGCATCGAACACCGGGGAGCTGTTTTTT. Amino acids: CASSQQASNTGELFF.

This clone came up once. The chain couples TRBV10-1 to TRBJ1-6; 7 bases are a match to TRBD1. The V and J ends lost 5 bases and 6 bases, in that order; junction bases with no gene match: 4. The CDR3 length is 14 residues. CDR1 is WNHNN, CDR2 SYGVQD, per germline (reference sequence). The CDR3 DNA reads TGCGCCAGCAGTCCTTGGGACAGTAATTCACCCCTCCACTTT. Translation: CASSPWDSNSPLHF.

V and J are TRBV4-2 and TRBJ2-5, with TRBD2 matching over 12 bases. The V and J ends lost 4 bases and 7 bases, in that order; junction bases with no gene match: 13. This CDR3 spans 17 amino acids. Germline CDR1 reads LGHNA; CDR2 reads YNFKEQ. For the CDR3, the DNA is TGTGCCAGCAGCCTTGACCCTATGACTAGCGGGGGAGGGACCCAGTACTTC. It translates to CASSLDPMTSGGGTQYF.

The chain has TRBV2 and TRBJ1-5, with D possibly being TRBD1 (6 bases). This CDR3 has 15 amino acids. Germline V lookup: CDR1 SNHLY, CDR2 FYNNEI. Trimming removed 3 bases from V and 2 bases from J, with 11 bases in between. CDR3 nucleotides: TGTGCCAGCAGTGATCAGGGGCTGGGCAATCAGCCCCAGCATTTT. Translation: CASSDQGLGNQPQHF.

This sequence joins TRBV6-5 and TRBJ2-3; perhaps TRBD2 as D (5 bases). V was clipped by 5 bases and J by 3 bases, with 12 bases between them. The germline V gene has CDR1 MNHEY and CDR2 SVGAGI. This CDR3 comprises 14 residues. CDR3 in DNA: TGTGCCAGCAGTGGCCGGACTCAAACAGATACGCAGTATTTT. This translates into CASSGRTQTDTQYF.

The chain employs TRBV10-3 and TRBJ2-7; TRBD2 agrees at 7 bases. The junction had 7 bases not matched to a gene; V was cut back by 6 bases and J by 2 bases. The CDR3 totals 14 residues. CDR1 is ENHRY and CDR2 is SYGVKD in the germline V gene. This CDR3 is CAIRASGLTYEQYF. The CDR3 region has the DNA TGTGCCATCAGAGCTAGCGGACTTACCTACGAGCAGTACTTC.

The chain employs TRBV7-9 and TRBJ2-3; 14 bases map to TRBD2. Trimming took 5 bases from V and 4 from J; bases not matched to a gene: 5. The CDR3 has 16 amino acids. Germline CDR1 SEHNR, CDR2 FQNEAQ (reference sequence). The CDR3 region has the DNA TGTGCCAGCAGCAGAGGGACTAGCGGGAGCGCAGATACGCAGTATTTT. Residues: CASSRGTSGSADTQYF.

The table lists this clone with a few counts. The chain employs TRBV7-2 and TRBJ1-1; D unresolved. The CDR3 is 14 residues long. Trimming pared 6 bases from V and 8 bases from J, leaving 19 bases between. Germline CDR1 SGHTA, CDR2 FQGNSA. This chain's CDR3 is CASSRDSAAREAFF. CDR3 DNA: TGTGCCAGCAGTCGAGACTCCGCCGCGAGGGAAGCTTTCTTT.

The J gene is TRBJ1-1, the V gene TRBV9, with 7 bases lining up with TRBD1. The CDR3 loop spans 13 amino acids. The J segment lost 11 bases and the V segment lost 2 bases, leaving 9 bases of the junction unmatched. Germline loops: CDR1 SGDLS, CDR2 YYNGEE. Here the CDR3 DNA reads TGTGCCAGCAGCGTGGGGACAGTTCCTGTGGCTTTCTTT. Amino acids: CASSVGTVPVAFF. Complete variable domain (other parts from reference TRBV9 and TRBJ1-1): DSGVTQTPKHLITATGQRVTLRCSPRSGDLSVYWYQQSLDQGLQFLIQYYNGEERAKGNILERFSAQQFPDLHSELNLSSLELGDSALYFCASSVGTVPVAFFGQGTRLTVV.

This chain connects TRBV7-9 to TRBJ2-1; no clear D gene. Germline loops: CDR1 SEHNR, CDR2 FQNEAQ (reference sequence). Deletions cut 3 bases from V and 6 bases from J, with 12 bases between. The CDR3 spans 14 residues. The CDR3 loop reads CASSFWLEGNEQFF. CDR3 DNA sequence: TGTGCCAGCAGCTTTTGGCTTGAAGGCAATGAGCAGTTCTTC.

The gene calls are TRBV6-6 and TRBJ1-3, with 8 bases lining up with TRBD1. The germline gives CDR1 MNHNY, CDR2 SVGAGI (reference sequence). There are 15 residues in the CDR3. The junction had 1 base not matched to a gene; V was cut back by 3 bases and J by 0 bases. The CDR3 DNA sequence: TGTGCCAGCAGTTATGGACAGGGCTCTGGAAACACCATATATTTT. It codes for CASSYGQGSGNTIYF.

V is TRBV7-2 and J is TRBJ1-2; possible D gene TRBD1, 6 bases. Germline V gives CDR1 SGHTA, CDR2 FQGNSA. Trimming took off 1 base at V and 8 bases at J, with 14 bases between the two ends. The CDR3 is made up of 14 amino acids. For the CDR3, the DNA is TGTGCCAGCAGCTTAGAACAGGGAGCGGGCGGCTACACCTTC. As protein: CASSLEQGAGGYTF.